A selection of T cell receptor beta chains follows, all from one sample in a study of shared clonotypes between healthy human individuals. Profiling relied on immunoSEQ multiplex PCR, and the TCRdb table lists in-frame clones only, not all of them. The sample consists of over 2 million clones, approximately 90% of them appearing once. Input material: naive CD4+ T cells from PBMCs. These receptor sequences come from a young man in good health. Some clones in this sample may be carry-over from other donors' samples. The conserved cysteine and the conserved F or W are not part of the CDR3 here. Each record gives: J gene, CDR3 length, V gene, D gene, clone size, CDR3 protein. The D gene is left open where the match is weak. Size tells how often a clone was seen (once, few, many) or the class of an expanded clone, and some rows leave it out.

J gene: TRBJ2-2
CDR3 length: 11
V gene: TRBV6-4
D gene: .
clone size: once
CDR3 protein: ASRDVNTGELF

J gene: TRBJ2-7
CDR3 length: 13
V gene: TRBV5-1
D gene: .
clone size: .
CDR3 protein: ASSQGVLAGYEQY

J gene: TRBJ2-2
CDR3 length: 15
V gene: TRBV7-2
D gene: TRBD1
clone size: .
CDR3 protein: ASSYTGGRIYTGELF

J gene: TRBJ1-1
CDR3 length: 12
V gene: TRBV9
D gene: .
clone size: .
CDR3 protein: ASSSQRSGTEAF

J gene: TRBJ1-5
CDR3 length: 13
V gene: TRBV19
D gene: .
clone size: .
CDR3 protein: ASSDRTRLQQPQH

J gene: TRBJ1-2
CDR3 length: 14
V gene: TRBV27
D gene: .
clone size: .
CDR3 protein: ASSFGRQVNNYGYT

J gene: TRBJ1-5
CDR3 length: 12
V gene: TRBV23-1
D gene: .
clone size: .
CDR3 protein: ASSQRLQSQPQH

J gene: TRBJ1-3
CDR3 length: 12
V gene: TRBV5-1
D gene: .
clone size: .
CDR3 protein: ASSLEQGGNTIY

J gene: TRBJ1-1
CDR3 length: 11
V gene: TRBV28
D gene: TRBD1
clone size: .
CDR3 protein: ASVFDRDTEAF

J gene: TRBJ1-3
CDR3 length: 13
V gene: TRBV28
D gene: TRBD1
clone size: .
CDR3 protein: ASSYRGASGNTIY

J gene: TRBJ1-2
CDR3 length: 9
V gene: TRBV19
D gene: .
clone size: .
CDR3 protein: ASMTRSGYT

J gene: TRBJ2-3
CDR3 length: 13
V gene: TRBV13
D gene: .
clone size: .
CDR3 protein: ASSLVTSVRDTQY

J gene: TRBJ1-2
CDR3 length: 15
V gene: TRBV5-4
D gene: TRBD1
clone size: .
CDR3 protein: ASSLANGRGQNYGYT

J gene: TRBJ2-7
CDR3 length: 13
V gene: TRBV4-1
D gene: TRBD1
clone size: .
CDR3 protein: ASSHIGTGDHEQY

J gene: TRBJ2-5
CDR3 length: 15
V gene: TRBV11-1
D gene: .
clone size: .
CDR3 protein: ASSLRFPGPMQETQY

J gene: TRBJ2-1
CDR3 length: 11
V gene: TRBV6-4
D gene: .
clone size: .
CDR3 protein: ASSQHLYNEQF

J gene: TRBJ1-4
CDR3 length: 15
V gene: TRBV28
D gene: .
clone size: .
CDR3 protein: ASSPVGGRLTNEKLF

J gene: TRBJ1-4
CDR3 length: 13
V gene: TRBV5-1
D gene: .
clone size: .
CDR3 protein: ASSFQLGGGEKLF

J gene: TRBJ1-1
CDR3 length: 10
V gene: TRBV5-8
D gene: .
clone size: few
CDR3 protein: ASSLAPSQAF

J gene: TRBJ1-4
CDR3 length: 16
V gene: TRBV28
D gene: TRBD1
clone size: .
CDR3 protein: ASSLIGGGGIFGEKLF

J gene: TRBJ1-1
CDR3 length: 12
V gene: TRBV27
D gene: .
clone size: .
CDR3 protein: ARLLGEMNTEAF

J gene: TRBJ1-2
CDR3 length: 14
V gene: TRBV4-2
D gene: .
clone size: .
CDR3 protein: ASSPGGQTSPYGYT

J gene: TRBJ1-1
CDR3 length: 13
V gene: TRBV19
D gene: .
clone size: .
CDR3 protein: ASSILARGYTEAF

J gene: TRBJ2-7
CDR3 length: 13
V gene: TRBV29-1
D gene: TRBD2
clone size: .
CDR3 protein: SVGTTSGEAGWQY

J gene: TRBJ2-2
CDR3 length: 15
V gene: TRBV7-9
D gene: TRBD2
clone size: .
CDR3 protein: ASSPTYSGRSSGELF

J gene: TRBJ1-3
CDR3 length: 12
V gene: TRBV30
D gene: .
clone size: .
CDR3 protein: AWSGTRGGNTIY

J gene: TRBJ1-1
CDR3 length: 16
V gene: TRBV7-2
D gene: .
clone size: once
CDR3 protein: ASSLNLFGGPMNTEAF

J gene: TRBJ2-7
CDR3 length: 11
V gene: TRBV5-1
D gene: .
clone size: .
CDR3 protein: ASRRSSNYEQY

J gene: TRBJ1-2
CDR3 length: 13
V gene: TRBV7-2
D gene: .
clone size: once
CDR3 protein: ASSGGVGLNYGYT

J gene: TRBJ2-1
CDR3 length: 15
V gene: TRBV5-1
D gene: TRBD2
clone size: .
CDR3 protein: ASSLGTSGRAGDEQF

J gene: TRBJ2-7
CDR3 length: 12
V gene: TRBV10-3
D gene: TRBD2
clone size: .
CDR3 protein: AISATSGSYEQY

J gene: TRBJ2-5
CDR3 length: 12
V gene: TRBV13
D gene: TRBD1
clone size: .
CDR3 protein: ASSRGQGQETQY

J gene: TRBJ2-4
CDR3 length: 12
V gene: TRBV18
D gene: .
clone size: few
CDR3 protein: ASSPADTKNIQY

J gene: TRBJ2-7
CDR3 length: 13
V gene: TRBV5-4
D gene: .
clone size: .
CDR3 protein: ASSLSVGLSYEQY

J gene: TRBJ2-7
CDR3 length: 12
V gene: TRBV5-4
D gene: .
clone size: .
CDR3 protein: ASSLGQDSYEQY

J gene: TRBJ1-1
CDR3 length: 15
V gene: TRBV12-5
D gene: TRBD1
clone size: .
CDR3 protein: ASGLAFGQGVDTEAF

J gene: TRBJ2-7
CDR3 length: 15
V gene: TRBV28
D gene: .
clone size: once
CDR3 protein: ASSLYPLGEGGYEQY

J gene: TRBJ1-1
CDR3 length: 11
V gene: TRBV28
D gene: .
clone size: few
CDR3 protein: ASSASGVLEAF

J gene: TRBJ2-3
CDR3 length: 10
V gene: TRBV19
D gene: .
clone size: .
CDR3 protein: ASANLRFVQY

J gene: TRBJ2-5
CDR3 length: 12
V gene: TRBV7-9
D gene: TRBD1
clone size: .
CDR3 protein: ASSPRTGDETQY